The TCR beta chain described here comes from a study of T-cell reconstitution after alpha-beta-depleted transplantation in children. Only a few counts were recorded for this clonotype. It was with unique molecular identifiers that the TCRbeta library was prepared. TCRdb analysed the PCR reads with MiXCR anew, one entry per CDR3 protein. Of about 540,000 distinct CDR3 sequences in the sample, around 18% were seen once. The clonotype comes from a human donor who donated a stem cell graft to a child with acute lymphoblastic leukemia. Sequencing was performed on PBMCs from the stem cell graft donor, taken from the stem cell graft.

The CDR3, as DNA: TGTGCCAGCAGCTTGGCCATCGCCCCCTGGACGGCACCCTATGGCTACACCTTC. Its translation is CASSLAIAPWTAPYGYTF. This rearrangement joins TRBV5-6 to TRBJ1-2; D is unresolved. The CDR3 extends over 18 amino acids. Looked up from germline, CDR1 is SGHDT and CDR2 is YYEEEE. V was clipped by 0 bases and J by 4 bases, with 22 bases between them.